This T cell receptor (beta chain) was retrieved from a study of OX40 agonist ivuxolimab in advanced cancers. The ends lost 1 base at V and 1 base at J; junction bases unmatched: 3. The CDR3 extends over 15 amino acids. CDR1 SGHVS and CDR2 FNYEAQ come from the germline V gene. A history of autoimmune disease or systemic immunosuppression excluded patients. The timepoints at which blood was sampled were baseline, cycle 4 day 1, and cycle 7 day 1. Libraries were prepared by immunoSEQ multiplex PCR; TCRdb keeps only in-frame clonotypes and omits some of them. Among roughly 89,000 clones, 80% to 90% were seen once, and the ten largest hold more than 1.5%.

The J gene is TRBJ2-5, the V gene TRBV7-6, with TRBD2 identical over 7 bases. Source: CD4+ or CD8+ T cells sorted from blood, taken in a trial of the OX40 agonist ivuxolimab. This TCR came from an adult with an advanced solid tumor such as melanoma, head and neck, liver or kidney cancer. The CDR3: CASSLGGGIQETQYF. CDR3 bases: TGTGCCAGCAGCTTAGGGGGGGGGATCCAAGAGACCCAGTACTTC.